These 12 T cell receptor beta chains share one sample of origin, sequenced in a study of T-cell reconstitution after alpha-beta-depleted transplantation in children. This sample's TCRbeta library carried unique molecular identifier barcodes. Each CDR3 protein is one row after TCRdb ran MiXCR on the PCR reads. The repertoire has a few hundred thousand distinct CDR3 sequences, 24% of them found once; the top ten carry 4.8%. The material was PBMCs, mostly from graft donor cells, obtained 360 days after TCRalphabeta/CD19-depleted stem cell transplant. All receptors derive from a female patient aged 2-10 years who had a stem cell transplant for congenital amegakaryocytic thrombocytopenia, so the T cells may come from the graft donor.

This clonotype was observed at least ten times. The chain employs TRBV4-1 and TRBJ1-2, with D possibly TRBD1 on 6 matching bases. The CDR3 has 14 residues. CDR1 is MGHRA and CDR2 is YSYEKL in the germline V gene. Trimming cost V 1 base and J 5 bases, with 11 bases left between them. The CDR3 DNA is TGCGCCAGCAGCCAAGTCGATGGACAGTATGGCTACACCTTC. It translates to CASSQVDGQYGYTF.

The sample holds a few counts of this clonotype. The chain uses TRBV28 and TRBJ2-1; possible D gene TRBD1, 5 bases. Germline V gene lookup returns CDR1 MDHEN and CDR2 SYDVKM. The CDR3 is 14 residues long. V was pared by 5 bases and J by 0 bases, with 8 bases between. The CDR3 region has the DNA TGTGCCAGCAGTCACAGGAGCTCCTACAATGAGCAGTTCTTC. It codes for CASSHRSSYNEQFF.

This clonotype was detected only a few times. This chain links TRBV20-1 with TRBJ2-1; TRBD2 is a possible D gene (6 bases). The CDR3 has 17 residues. Germline V lookup: CDR1 DFQATT, CDR2 SNEGSKA (reference sequence). The V gene lost 6 bases and the J gene lost 0 bases, with 21 bases spanning the gap. The CDR3 region is CSAPFFGGLSSYNEQFF. The CDR3 bases are TGCAGTGCCCCCTTTTTCGGGGGTCTGAGCTCCTACAATGAGCAGTTCTTC.

The V call is TRBV20-1, the J call TRBJ2-2; 13 bases are a match to TRBD2. This CDR3 has 17 amino acids. In germline, CDR1 is DFQATT, CDR2 SNEGSKA (reference sequence). After removal of 0 bases from V and 5 bases from J, the junction contained 6 bases not matched to a gene. The CDR3 loop is CSARDTSGGAGTGELFF. In DNA form, the CDR3 reads TGCAGTGCTAGAGATACTAGCGGGGGGGCTGGGACCGGGGAGCTGTTTTTT.

This chain uses TRBV28 with TRBJ2-1, with no clear D. The CDR3 loop spans 16 amino acids. CDR1 is MDHEN and CDR2 is SYDVKM in the germline V gene. The ends were cut back, 9 bases at V and 0 bases at J, with 18 bases in the middle. The CDR3 DNA follows: TGTGCCAGGGGCCCGGCTCTGCGGAGCTCCTACAATGAGCAGTTCTTC. Translation: CARGPALRSSYNEQFF. Full variable domain (outside the CDR3, taken from reference TRBV28 and TRBJ2-1): DVKVTQSSRYLVKRTGEKVFLECVQDMDHENMFWYRQDPGLGLRLIYFSYDVKMKEKGDIPEGYSVSREKKERFSLILESASTNQTSMYLCARGPALRSSYNEQFFGPGTRLTVL.

The CDR3 spells CASSPIQREGLLTQYF. DNA of the CDR3: TGTGCCAGCAGCCCAATCCAGCGGGAGGGCCTGTTGACGCAGTATTTT. The genes are TRBV7-2 and TRBJ2-3; TRBD2 matches at 10 bases. Per germline, CDR1 SGHTA and CDR2 FQGNSA. The CDR3 totals 16 residues. Trimming at V came to 5 bases and at J to 9 bases, leaving 14 bases not matched to a gene.

This clonotype was recorded a few times. The chain carries TRBV28 and TRBJ2-3; D is undetermined. This CDR3 is 16 amino acids long. V was clipped by 6 bases and J by 2 bases, with 18 bases between them. CDR1 is MDHEN, CDR2 SYDVKM, per germline. Here the CDR3 reads CASSTPLGITTDTQYF. The CDR3 bases are TGTGCCAGCAGCACCCCTCTTGGAATTACCACAGATACGCAGTATTTT. The variable domain in full, with the rest retrieved from reference TRBV28 and TRBJ2-3, is DVKVTQSSRYLVKRTGEKVFLECVQDMDHENMFWYRQDPGLGLRLIYFSYDVKMKEKGDIPEGYSVSREKKERFSLILESASTNQTSMYLCASSTPLGITTDTQYFGPGTRLTVL.

The chain links TRBV11-2 to TRBJ2-1; D is unresolved. The germline V and J ends were trimmed by 2 bases and 3 bases, with 14 bases remaining between them. This CDR3 has 16 amino acids. The germline gives CDR1 SGHAT, CDR2 FQNNGV. The CDR3 DNA reads as TGTGCCAGCAGCTTAATGTTATCGAACAGCTACAATGAGCAGTTCTTC. Residues: CASSLMLSNSYNEQFF.

The J gene is TRBJ2-7, the V gene TRBV11-2; the match to TRBD1 covers 9 bases. Trimming took 5 bases from V and 2 from J; bases not matched to a gene: 7. The CDR3 sequence is 15 residues long. Germline V gene data show CDR1 as SGHAT and CDR2 as FQNNGV. The CDR3 loop is CASSHRQGGTYEQYF. The CDR3 coding sequence is TGTGCCAGCAGCCATCGACAGGGGGGGACCTACGAGCAGTACTTC.

This clonotype was seen a few times. The chain joins TRBV3-1 to TRBJ2-1; no clear D. Germline V CDR1 and CDR2: LGHDT, YNNKEL (reference sequence). CDR3 size: 15 residues. Trimming cost V 1 base and J 0 bases, with 7 bases left between them. CDR3 nucleotide sequence: TGTGCCAGCAGCCAAGTGGCCGGCTCCTACAATGAGCAGTTCTTC. It encodes CASSQVAGSYNEQFF.

This clonotype has only a few counts. J is TRBJ1-2 and V is TRBV4-1; 9 positions match TRBD1. Unmatched junction bases numbered 14, after V lost 2 bases and J lost 4 bases. This CDR3 has 18 amino acids. From germline, CDR1 is MGHRA and CDR2 YSYEKL. The chain's CDR3 is CASSQRPGTGLVGYGYTF. In nucleotides, the CDR3 is TGCGCCAGCAGCCAACGTCCCGGGACAGGGTTAGTGGGCTATGGCTACACCTTC.

This chain connects TRBV30 to TRBJ2-7; D remains ambiguous. Germline CDR1 GTSNPN, CDR2 SVGIG (reference sequence). CDR3 length: 11 amino acids. The germline V and J ends were trimmed by 1 base and 2 bases, with 3 bases remaining between them. CDR3 sequence (DNA): TGTGCCTGGAGTGGAGCCTACGAGCAGTACTTC. Amino acid sequence: CAWSGAYEQYF.